This T cell receptor (beta chain) was documented in a study of human T cells and chemical hapten exposure. This clonotype was seen a few times. Its antigen is currently unknown. Library construction involved attaching unique molecular identifiers to individual cDNA molecules, which allowed quantitative, reproducible TCR counting. TCRdb re-called the RACE reads with MiXCR, one entry per CDR3 protein. The sample includes 79,000 or so distinct CDR3 sequences, under 13% of them seen just once. Study-wide results and caveats: Those TCRs sitting above 1 in 1000 frequency stayed the same with DPC sensitization.

Time point reported: patch test 1, 2 weeks after DPC sensitization. Treatment meaning: therapeutic diphenylcyclopropenone sensitization with weekly scalp DPC. The starting material was whole blood, obtained in connection with sensitization to the hapten diphenylcyclopropenone (DPC). The receptor comes from a woman between 45 and 60 years old with alopecia areata. Some clones in this sample may be carry-over from other donors' samples.

The CDR3 DNA reads TGTGCCAGCTCAACCACAGGGATCAACACTGAAGCTTTCTTT. This sequence encodes CASSTTGINTEAFF. J is TRBJ1-1 and V is TRBV18, with D maybe TRBD1 (6 bases). The germline gives CDR1 KGHSH, CDR2 LQKENI. Between the trimmed V and J ends, which lost 5 bases and 2 bases, there was a span of 12 bases. The CDR3 is 14 residues long.